This T cell receptor beta chain came from a study of T cells in Graves' hyperthyroidism and ophthalmopathy. This clonotype was counted at least ten times. Its antigen is still unknown. With a duration under 2 months, the hyperthyroidism was newly diagnosed in patients aged 18 to 65. Amplified TCR beta CDR3 regions derived from RNA transcripts. Using the HTBI primer set, a first-round RT-PCR was run on the TCR CDR3. One entry per CDR3 protein results from TCRdb running MiXCR on the multiplex PCR reads. The data contain 200,000 to 250,000 distinct CDR3 sequences, roughly a sixth of them singletons. CDR3 length: 15 residues. Germline lookup yields CDR1 WNHNN and CDR2 SYGVQD (reference sequence). With 4 bases clipped from V and 7 bases from J, the junction kept 6 bases outside the gene matches. Study observations and caveats: Blood also carried most thyroid clonotypes expanded above 0.001.

This TCR was recovered from a man in his fifties with Graves' hyperthyroidism. Sequencing was done on a sample of blood. The chain uses TRBV10-1 and TRBJ2-1, with 11 bases fitting TRBD2. CDR3 in amino acids: CASSVTSGSYNEQFF. The CDR3 DNA follows: TGCGCCAGCAGTGTAACTAGCGGGAGTTATAATGAGCAGTTCTTC.